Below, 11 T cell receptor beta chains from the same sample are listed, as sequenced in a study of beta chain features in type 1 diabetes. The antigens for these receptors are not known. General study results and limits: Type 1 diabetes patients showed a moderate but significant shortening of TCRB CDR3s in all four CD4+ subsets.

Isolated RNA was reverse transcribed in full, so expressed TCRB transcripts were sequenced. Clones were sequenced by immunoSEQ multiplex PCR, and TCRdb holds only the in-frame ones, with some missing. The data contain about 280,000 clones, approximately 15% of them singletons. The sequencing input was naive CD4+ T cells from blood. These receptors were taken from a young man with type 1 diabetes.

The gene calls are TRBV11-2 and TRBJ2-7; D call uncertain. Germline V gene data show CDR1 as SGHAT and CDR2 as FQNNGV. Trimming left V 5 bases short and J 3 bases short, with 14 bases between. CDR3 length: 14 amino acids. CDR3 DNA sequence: TGTGCCAGCAGCGTAACAACTCCGGGCTACGAGCAGTACTTC. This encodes CASSVTTPGYEQYF.

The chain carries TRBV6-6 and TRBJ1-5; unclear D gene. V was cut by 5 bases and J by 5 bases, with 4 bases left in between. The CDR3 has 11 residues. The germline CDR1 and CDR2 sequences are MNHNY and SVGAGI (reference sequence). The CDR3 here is CASSRDQPQHF. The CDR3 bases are TGTGCCAGCAGTAGAGATCAGCCCCAGCATTTT.

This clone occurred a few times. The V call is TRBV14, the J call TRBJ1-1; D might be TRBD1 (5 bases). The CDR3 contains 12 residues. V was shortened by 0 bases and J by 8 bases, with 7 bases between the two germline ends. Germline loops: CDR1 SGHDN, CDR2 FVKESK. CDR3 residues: CASSQERTEAFF. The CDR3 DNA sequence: TGTGCCAGCAGCCAAGAGCGGACAGAAGCTTTCTTT.

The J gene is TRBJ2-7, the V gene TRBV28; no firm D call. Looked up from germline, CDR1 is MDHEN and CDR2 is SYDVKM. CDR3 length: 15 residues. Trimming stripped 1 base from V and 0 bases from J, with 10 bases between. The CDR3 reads CASSLLASPSYEQYF. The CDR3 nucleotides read TGTGCCAGCAGTTTATTGGCTTCCCCCTCCTACGAGCAGTACTTC. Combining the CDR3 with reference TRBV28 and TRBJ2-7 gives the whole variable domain DVKVTQSSRYLVKRTGEKVFLECVQDMDHENMFWYRQDPGLGLRLIYFSYDVKMKEKGDIPEGYSVSREKKERFSLILESASTNQTSMYLCASSLLASPSYEQYFGPGTRLTVT.

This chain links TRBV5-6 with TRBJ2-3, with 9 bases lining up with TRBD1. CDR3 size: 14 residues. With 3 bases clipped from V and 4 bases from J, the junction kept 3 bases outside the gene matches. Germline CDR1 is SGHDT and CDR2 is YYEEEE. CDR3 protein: CASSSGQGPDTQYF. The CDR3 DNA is TGTGCCAGCAGCTCCGGACAGGGGCCAGATACGCAGTATTTT.

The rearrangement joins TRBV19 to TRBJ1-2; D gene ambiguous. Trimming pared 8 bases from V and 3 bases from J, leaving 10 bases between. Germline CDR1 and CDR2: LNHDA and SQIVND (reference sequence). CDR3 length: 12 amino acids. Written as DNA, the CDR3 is TGTGCCAGTTTGACGGGAGACTATGGCTACACCTTC. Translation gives CASLTGDYGYTF.

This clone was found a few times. The CDR3 DNA is TGCGCCAGCAGCTTGACTCTTAGCGGGAGGCTCAATGAGCAGTTCTTC. Amino acid sequence: CASSLTLSGRLNEQFF. The rearrangement uses TRBV5-1 and TRBJ2-1; TRBD2 matches 10 bases. V was pared by 1 base and J by 6 bases, with 7 bases of the junction left unmatched. This CDR3 region has 16 residues. Looked up from germline, CDR1 is SGHRS and CDR2 is YFSETQ. The full variable domain, its missing parts supplied by reference TRBV5-1 and TRBJ2-1, is KAGVTQTPRYLIKTRGQQVTLSCSPISGHRSVSWYQQTPGQGLQFLFEYFSETQRNKGNFPGRFSGRQFSNSRSEMNVSTLELGDSALYLCASSLTLSGRLNEQFFGPGTRLTVL.

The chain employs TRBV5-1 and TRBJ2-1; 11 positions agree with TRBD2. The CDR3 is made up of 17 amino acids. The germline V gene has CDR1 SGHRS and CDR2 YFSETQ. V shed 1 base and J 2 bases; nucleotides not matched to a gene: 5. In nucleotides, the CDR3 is TGCGCCAGCAGCTTGCCTCTAGCGGGGGGTCCCTACAATGAGCAGTTCTTC. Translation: CASSLPLAGGPYNEQFF. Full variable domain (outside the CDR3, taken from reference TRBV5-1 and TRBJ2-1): KAGVTQTPRYLIKTRGQQVTLSCSPISGHRSVSWYQQTPGQGLQFLFEYFSETQRNKGNFPGRFSGRQFSNSRSEMNVSTLELGDSALYLCASSLPLAGGPYNEQFFGPGTRLTVL.

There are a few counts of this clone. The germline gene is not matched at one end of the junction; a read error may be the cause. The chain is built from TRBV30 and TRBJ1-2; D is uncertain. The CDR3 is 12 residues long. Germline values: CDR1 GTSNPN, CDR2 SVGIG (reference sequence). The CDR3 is CAWSVLDSTSSF. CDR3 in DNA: TGTGCCTGGAGTGTACTTGACTCCACGAGTTCCTTC.

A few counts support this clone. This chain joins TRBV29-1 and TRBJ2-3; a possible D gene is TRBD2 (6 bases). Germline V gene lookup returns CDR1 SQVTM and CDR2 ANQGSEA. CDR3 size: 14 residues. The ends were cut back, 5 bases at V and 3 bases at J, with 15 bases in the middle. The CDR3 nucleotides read TGCAGCGTTTTCCGTTCCGGGAGAACAGATACGCAGTATTTT. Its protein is CSVFRSGRTDTQYF.

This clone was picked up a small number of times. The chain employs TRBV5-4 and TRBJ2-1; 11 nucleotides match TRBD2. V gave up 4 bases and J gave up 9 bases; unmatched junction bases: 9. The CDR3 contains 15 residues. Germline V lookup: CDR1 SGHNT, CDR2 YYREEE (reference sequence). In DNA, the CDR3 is TGTGCCAGCAGCGTGCGACTAGCGGGGAGGGGTGAGCAGTTCTTC. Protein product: CASSVRLAGRGEQFF.